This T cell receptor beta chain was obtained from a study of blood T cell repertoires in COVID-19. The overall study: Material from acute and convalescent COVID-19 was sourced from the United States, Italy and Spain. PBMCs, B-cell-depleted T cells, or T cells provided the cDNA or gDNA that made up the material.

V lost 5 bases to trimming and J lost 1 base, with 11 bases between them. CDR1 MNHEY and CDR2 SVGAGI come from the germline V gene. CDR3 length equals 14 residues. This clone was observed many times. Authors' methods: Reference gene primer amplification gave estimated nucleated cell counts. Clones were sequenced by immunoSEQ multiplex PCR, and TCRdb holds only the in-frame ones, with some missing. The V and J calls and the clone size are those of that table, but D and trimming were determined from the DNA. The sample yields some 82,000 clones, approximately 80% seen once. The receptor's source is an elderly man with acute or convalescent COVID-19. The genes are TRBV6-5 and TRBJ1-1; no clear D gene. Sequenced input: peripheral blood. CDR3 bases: TGTGCCAGCAGTCGAGGGCGGGGGAACACTGAAGCTTTCTTT. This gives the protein CASSRGRGNTEAFF.